A single sample is the source of the 27 T cell receptor beta chains below, sequenced in a study of human T cells and chemical hapten exposure. One entry per CDR3 protein results from TCRdb running MiXCR on the RACE reads. The sample consists of around 120,000 distinct CDR3 sequences, roughly 13% of them appearing once. Sample time point: pre-sensitization, week 0. Treatment meaning: therapeutic diphenylcyclopropenone sensitization with weekly scalp DPC. Material: whole blood, obtained in connection with sensitization to the hapten diphenylcyclopropenone (DPC). The source of these receptors is a woman under 30 with alopecia areata. Some clones in this sample may be carry-over from other donors' samples.

In this sample, this clonotype turned up once. In nucleotides, the CDR3 is TGCAGCGCCGAACTCAGCCTCATTAACTATGGCTACACCTTC. It translates to CSAELSLINYGYTF. The V gene is TRBV29-1, the J gene TRBJ1-2; no clear D. The V gene lost 7 bases and the J gene lost 1 base, with 16 bases spanning the gap. Germline values: CDR1 SQVTM, CDR2 ANQGSEA. The CDR3 is made up of 14 amino acids.

A few counts support this clonotype. This rearrangement joins TRBV20-1 to TRBJ2-7; unclear D gene. V lost 2 bases to trimming and J lost 3 bases, with 11 bases between them. CDR1 and CDR2 from the germline V gene are DFQATT and SNEGSKA (reference sequence). The CDR3 extends over 13 amino acids. CDR3 nucleotides: TGCAGTGCTAGAAGCGACGCTGACTACGAGCAGTACTTC. Its protein is CSARSDADYEQYF.

Many counts were recorded for this clonotype. The V gene is TRBV19, the J gene TRBJ1-2, with D tentatively TRBD1 (6 bases). Per the germline V gene, CDR1 is LNHDA and CDR2 is SQIVND (reference sequence). The V end was cut by 5 bases, the J end by 6 bases, with 19 bases between. The CDR3 sequence is 15 residues long. The CDR3 loop reads CASSPGQPASDGYTF. DNA of the CDR3: TGTGCCAGTAGTCCCGGACAGCCCGCGTCTGATGGCTACACCTTC.

There are many counts of this clonotype. V usage is TRBV11-2 and J usage is TRBJ2-5, with D perhaps matching TRBD2 (6 bases). CDR3 length: 14 residues. Trimming stripped 1 base from V and 3 bases from J, with 9 bases between. The germline V gene has CDR1 SGHAT and CDR2 FQNNGV. The DNA of the CDR3 is TGTGCCAGCAGCTTAGTAACGGGGGAAGAGACCCAGTACTTC. It translates to CASSLVTGEETQYF.

The genes are TRBV7-8 and TRBJ2-2; D is ambiguous. This CDR3 is 15 amino acids long. V lost 4 bases and J lost 1, with 10 bases in between. Germline CDR1 SGHVS, CDR2 FQNEAQ. CDR3 residues: CASSSRNLNTGELFF. DNA of the CDR3: TGTGCCAGCAGCTCCCGAAATCTGAACACCGGGGAGCTGTTTTTT.

The CDR3 coding sequence is TGTGCCAGCTCACCATTGGATACTAATGAAAAACTGTTTTTT. It is translated as CASSPLDTNEKLFF. The chain is built from TRBV18 and TRBJ1-4; D gene ambiguous. Germline-derived CDR1 and CDR2 are KGHSH and LQKENI. Deletions cut 2 bases from V and 2 bases from J, with 6 bases between. CDR3 length equals 14 residues. Supplemented by reference TRBV18 and TRBJ1-4, the full variable domain reads NAGVMQNPRHLVRRRGQEARLRCSPMKGHSHVYWYRQLPEEGLKFMVYLQKENIIDESGMPKERFSAEFPKEGPSILRIQQVVRGDSAAYFCASSPLDTNEKLFFGSGTQLSVL.

This clonotype was detected only a few times. The genes are TRBV11-2 and TRBJ2-5; 9 nucleotides line up with TRBD1. Trimming took 0 bases from V and 9 from J; bases not matched to a gene: 17. The CDR3 runs 18 residues. Looked up from germline, CDR1 is SGHAT and CDR2 is FQNNGV. The CDR3, as DNA: TGTGCCAGCAGCTTAGAAAGGGACAGGGACCGTCCCGGGCGTCCCCAGTACTTC. It codes for CASSLERDRDRPGRPQYF.

This clonotype was seen a few times. The gene calls are TRBV7-2 and TRBJ2-6, with D perhaps TRBD1 or TRBD2 (5 bases each). The germline V and J ends were trimmed by 4 bases and 0 bases, with 19 bases remaining between them. The CDR3 is made up of 19 amino acids. Germline-derived CDR1 and CDR2 are SGHTA and FQGNSA. In nucleotides, the CDR3 is TGTGCCAGCAGCTCCCCCCGGGGCAGTTTACTCTCTGGGGCCAACGTCCTGACTTTC. Its protein product is CASSSPRGSLLSGANVLTF.

This chain joins TRBV19 and TRBJ2-7, with a weak D call TRBD2 (6 bases). The CDR3 sequence is 14 residues long. CDR1 LNHDA and CDR2 SQIVND come from the germline V gene (reference sequence). Trimming removed 1 base from V and 7 bases from J, with 14 bases in between. The chain's CDR3 is CASSIGGTPKEQYF. The CDR3 bases are TGTGCCAGTAGTATAGGCGGGACTCCGAAGGAGCAGTACTTC.

Ten or more counts support this clonotype. This chain uses TRBV6-2 or TRBV6-3 with TRBJ1-5; 7 bases match TRBD1. Losses at the gene ends were 6 bases for V and 0 bases for J; bases not matched to a gene: 14. Looked up from germline, CDR1 is MNHEY and CDR2 is SVGEGT. The CDR3 sequence is 18 residues long. CDR3 loop: CASRRIQGGTYSNQPQHF. CDR3 nucleotides: TGTGCCAGCAGGCGTATCCAGGGGGGGACCTATAGCAATCAGCCCCAGCATTTT.

This clonotype was counted a few times. The rearrangement links TRBV20-1 to TRBJ2-7; the D gene could be TRBD1 or TRBD2 (5 bases each). The CDR3 covers 14 residues. V lost 3 bases and J 6 bases, leaving 18 bases between the germline ends. Germline assignment: CDR1 DFQATT and CDR2 SNEGSKA (reference sequence). The CDR3 region is CSASLGESWSEQYF. CDR3 nucleotide sequence: TGCAGTGCTAGCTTAGGGGAGTCATGGAGCGAGCAGTACTTC.

The rearrangement links TRBV12-2 to TRBJ2-5; the tabulated D call, TRBD1, remains unverified against the DNA. TRBV12-2 is a listed pseudogene. There are 16 residues in the CDR3. CDR3 amino acids: CASRFKRGRPQETQYF. As DNA, the CDR3 is TGTGCAAGTCGCTTTAAAAGGGGGCGCCCACAAGAGACCCAGTACTTC.

The V gene is TRBV18, the J gene TRBJ2-7; D is possibly TRBD1 (6 bases). The CDR3 is made up of 15 amino acids. Germline assignment: CDR1 KGHSH and CDR2 LQKENI. The germline V and J ends were trimmed by 3 bases and 5 bases, with 17 bases remaining between them. CDR3 protein: CASSPHRDTIDEQYF. CDR3 nucleotides: TGTGCCAGCTCACCTCATCGGGACACGATCGACGAGCAGTACTTC.

The chain carries TRBV7-9 and TRBJ2-7, with D unresolved. Germline CDR1 and CDR2: SEHNR and FQNEAQ (reference sequence). CDR3 length: 15 residues. Trimming removed 1 base from V and 5 bases from J, with 15 bases in between. The CDR3 loop reads CASSLDGQKDHEQYF. The DNA of the CDR3 is TGTGCCAGCAGCTTAGATGGTCAGAAGGACCACGAGCAGTACTTC.

The V gene is TRBV29-1, the J gene TRBJ2-1; no clear D gene. The V gene lost 0 bases and the J gene lost 9 bases, with 9 bases spanning the gap. Germline V gives CDR1 SQVTM, CDR2 ANQGSEA. The CDR3 is 12 amino acids. The CDR3 DNA is TGCAGCGTTGAAGAACCAAGGAGTGAGCAGTTCTTC. Translation gives CSVEEPRSEQFF.

This sequence joins TRBV18 and TRBJ2-7; perhaps TRBD2 as D (7 bases). The V and J ends lost 2 bases and 6 bases respectively, with 20 bases between them. Germline-derived CDR1 and CDR2 are KGHSH and LQKENI. CDR3 length: 16 residues. In DNA form, the CDR3 reads TGTGCCAGCTCACCATCGTCGGGGGGCCGCCATTCCGAGCAGTACTTC. Its translation is CASSPSSGGRHSEQYF.

On this clonotype: A much larger clone lies a single base off, so this may be a read error. This chain joins TRBV6-5 and TRBJ1-6; D call uncertain. The CDR3 is 14 amino acids. Germline-derived CDR1 and CDR2 are MNHEY and SVGAGI. The CDR3 here is CASSFLEKNSPPHF. The CDR3 coding sequence is TGTGCCAGCAGTTTTCTGGAAAAGAATTCACCCCCCCACTTT.

The chain is built from TRBV20-1 and TRBJ2-3; 7 bases align to TRBD2. Trimming took 1 base from V and 5 from J; bases not matched to a gene: 6. Germline CDR1 and CDR2: DFQATT and SNEGSKA (reference sequence). The CDR3 is 14 amino acids. The CDR3 bases are TGCAGTGCTAGAGTGGCTAGCGGATTAGATACGCAGTATTTT. Residues: CSARVASGLDTQYF.

The CDR3, as DNA: TGTGCCAGCAGCCCCGGGCCCGGGGGATACGGAGAAAAACTGTTTTTT. Residues: CASSPGPGGYGEKLFF. This sequence joins TRBV7-6 and TRBJ1-4, with D tentatively TRBD1 (5 bases). The CDR3 sequence is 16 residues long. Per the germline V gene, CDR1 is SGHVS and CDR2 is FNYEAQ. With 5 bases removed from V and 8 bases from J, the gap between germline ends came to 21 bases.

The chain combines TRBV20-1 with TRBJ2-1, with 7 bases aligning to TRBD2. The J segment lost 7 bases and the V segment lost 4 bases, leaving 10 bases of the junction unmatched. Germline values: CDR1 DFQATT, CDR2 SNEGSKA (reference sequence). The CDR3 runs 14 residues. CDR3 bases: TGCAGTGCTAAGGAAAGCGGGGTAATTAATGAGCAGTTCTTC. This sequence encodes CSAKESGVINEQFF.

The V and J genes are TRBV19 and TRBJ1-2; unclear D gene. In germline, CDR1 is LNHDA, CDR2 SQIVND (reference sequence). The CDR3 is made up of 12 amino acids. The V end was cut by 3 bases, the J end by 4 bases, with 6 bases between. CDR3 loop: CASSISGYGYTF. CDR3 sequence (DNA): TGTGCCAGTAGTATTTCGGGCTATGGCTACACCTTC.

There are a few counts of this clonotype. The J gene is TRBJ2-3, the V gene TRBV7-3, with 15 bases that match TRBD2. V gave up 5 bases and J gave up 4 bases; unmatched junction bases: 4. CDR3 length: 16 residues. Germline V gene sequence: CDR1 SGHTA, CDR2 FQGTGA. The DNA for the CDR3 is TGTGCCAGCAGCCCGGGACTAGCGGGGGGTGCAGATACGCAGTATTTT. Its protein is CASSPGLAGGADTQYF.

This clonotype was picked up many times. This chain links TRBV27 with TRBJ1-2, with a weak D call TRBD1 (5 bases). Germline-derived CDR1 and CDR2 are MNHEY and SMNVEV (reference sequence). The V gene lost 6 bases and the J gene lost 5 bases, with 7 bases spanning the gap. CDR3 size: 11 residues. The CDR3 DNA sequence: TGTGCCAGCAGCGGGGGTTATGGCTACACCTTC. Its protein product is CASSGGYGYTF.

This clonotype has a handful of counts. V usage is TRBV10-3 and J usage is TRBJ2-3, with a tentative D call TRBD1 (5 bases). Germline lookup yields CDR1 ENHRY and CDR2 SYGVKD. The CDR3 spans 15 residues. Trimming left V 10 bases short and J 0 bases short, with 17 bases between. The CDR3 coding sequence is TGTGCCACCCGAGTAGGGGCCAGTAGCACAGATACGCAGTATTTT. Protein product: CATRVGASSTDTQYF.

The chain joins TRBV28 to TRBJ2-7; no reliable D call. CDR1 and CDR2 from the germline V gene are MDHEN and SYDVKM. Between the trimmed V and J ends, which lost 6 bases and 3 bases, there was a span of 12 bases. The CDR3 runs to 13 residues. CDR3 protein: CASRPGLSYEQYF. The CDR3 DNA sequence: TGTGCCAGCAGACCGGGCCTCAGCTACGAGCAGTACTTC.

This clonotype was seen repeatedly, ten times or more. The chain carries TRBV5-1 and TRBJ2-3, with D perhaps assigned TRBD1 or TRBD2 (5 bases each). V was trimmed by 0 bases and J by 5 bases, leaving 16 bases between them. Germline-derived CDR1 and CDR2 are SGHRS and YFSETQ. The CDR3 is 16 amino acids. The CDR3 sequence: CASSLGSVGRGDTQYF. CDR3 sequence (DNA): TGCGCCAGCAGCTTGGGGTCGGTGGGACGGGGAGATACGCAGTATTTT.

This chain joins TRBV2 and TRBJ2-3; D is possibly TRBD2 (5 bases). The CDR3 has 15 amino acids. V gave up 3 bases and J gave up 4 bases, with 14 bases separating them. Germline V gives CDR1 SNHLY, CDR2 FYNNEI. CDR3 sequence reads: CASSDEGIPADTQYF. CDR3 DNA sequence: TGTGCCAGCAGTGATGAGGGCATCCCGGCAGATACGCAGTATTTT.